This T cell receptor (beta chain) stems from a study of metastatic and nonmetastatic thyroid tumors. Across the study: Malignant and benign thyroid patients had repertoires compared in peripheral blood and tumor or nodule tissue. General study findings and limits: Malignant thyroid tumors reportedly exceeded benign nodules significantly in TCR beta diversity, with the difference appearing in blood and tumor.

Trimming at V came to 3 bases and at J to 3 bases, leaving 0 bases not matched to a gene. The CDR3 contains 13 residues. This clone is termed medium-sized. The antigen is undetermined. Study processing details: Differences in CDR3 between clinicopathological groups were drawn on to build a classifier intended to discriminate distant-metastatic papillary thyroid cancer patients. Using MiXCR, TCRdb reanalyzed the PCR reads. The V and J calls shown here were made by TCRdb, not taken from the authors' results. The sample lists 21,000 or so clones; about a fifth were seen once. Patients had received no treatment of any kind before thyroid surgery.

Sequencing used blood. The V and J genes are TRBV12-3 or TRBV12-4 and TRBJ1-2, with 8 bases fitting TRBD1. The source of this sequence is a female donor with papillary thyroid cancer or a benign thyroid nodule (not recorded which). Some clones in this sample may be carry-over from other donors' samples. CDR3 bases: TGTGCCAGCAGTTTGACAGGGGACTATGGCTACACCTTC. It is translated as CASSLTGDYGYTF.